Listed here are 13 T cell receptor beta chains from one sample, sequenced in a study of blood T cell repertoires in COVID-19. Here immunoSEQ multiplex PCR was the method, and the copy in TCRdb shows in-frame clones only, minus some. This table has some 170,000 clones, 60% to 80% appearing once. Sequences were obtained from peripheral blood. These receptors originate from a woman between 70 and 85 years old with acute or convalescent COVID-19.

The V call is TRBV5-4, the J call TRBJ1-1; D unresolved. V lost 5 bases and J 0 bases, leaving 11 bases between the germline ends. Germline assignment: CDR1 SGHNT and CDR2 YYREEE (reference sequence). The CDR3 covers 14 residues. CDR3 region: CASSHRLMNTEAFF. The CDR3 DNA is TGTGCCAGCAGTCATAGACTCATGAACACTGAAGCTTTCTTT.

The chain links TRBV18 to TRBJ2-1, with 10 bases matching TRBD1. Looked up from germline, CDR1 is KGHSH and CDR2 is LQKENI. The trim removed 1 base at V and 5 bases at J, leaving 11 bases unmatched. This CDR3 contains 18 residues. CDR3 DNA: TGTGCCAGCTCACCACGACGGGGGGACAGGGGATCCGACAATGAGCAGTTCTTC. Translation: CASSPRRGDRGSDNEQFF.

This clone has more than one count but fewer than ten. The chain carries TRBV24-1 and TRBJ1-1, with D maybe TRBD1 (6 bases). Germline V gene sequence: CDR1 KGHDR, CDR2 SFDVKD. The CDR3 is 15 amino acids. Trimming took off 6 bases at V and 1 base at J, with 14 bases between the two ends. The CDR3 DNA reads TGTGCCACCAGTCCGGGGGGCGAAGGGAACACTGAAGCTTTCTTT. Its protein is CATSPGGEGNTEAFF.

CDR3 in amino acids: CASRSERESYEQYF. As DNA, the CDR3 is TGTGCCAGCCGGTCTGAGCGGGAGTCCTACGAGCAGTACTTC. V usage is TRBV7-2 and J usage is TRBJ2-7; 8 nucleotides align to TRBD2. CDR1 and CDR2 (germline): SGHTA, FQGNSA. The CDR3 contains 14 residues. The V segment lost 8 bases and the J segment 1 base; nucleotides outside the gene matches: 7. The variable domain in full, with the rest retrieved from reference TRBV7-2 and TRBJ2-7, is GAGVSQSPSNKVTEKGKDVELRCDPISGHTALYWYRQSLGQGLEFLIYFQGNSAPDKSGLPSDRFSAERTGGSVSTLTIQRTQQEDSAVYLCASRSERESYEQYFGPGTRLTVT.

This chain connects TRBV3-1 (or the pseudogene TRBV3-2) to TRBJ2-7, with a weak D call TRBD2 (5 bases). There are 15 residues in the CDR3. V shed 0 bases and J shed 1 base, with 10 bases lying between them. Germline CDR1 LGHDT, CDR2 YNNKEL (reference sequence). CDR3 sequence: CASSQDWRSSYEQYF. In nucleotides, the CDR3 is TGTGCCAGCAGCCAAGATTGGAGGAGTTCCTACGAGCAGTACTTC.

The gene calls are TRBV27 and TRBJ2-5; 12 positions match TRBD1. Germline assignment: CDR1 MNHEY and CDR2 SMNVEV (reference sequence). CDR3 length: 18 amino acids. V was pared by 5 bases and J by 4 bases, with 14 bases of the junction left unmatched. The DNA of the CDR3 is TGTGCCAGCAGTCCCTCCTTACCGGGACAGGGGGCGCGAGAGACCCAGTACTTC. Translating it yields CASSPSLPGQGARETQYF.

V gene TRBV7-9 combines with J gene TRBJ2-3, with 8 bases fitting TRBD2. With V trimmed by 3 bases and J by 2 bases, 7 bases remained unmatched. This CDR3 has 16 amino acids. Germline V gene sequence: CDR1 SEHNR, CDR2 FQNEAQ (reference sequence). CDR3 residues: CASSFSLAGFTDTQYF. CDR3 DNA: TGTGCCAGCAGCTTCAGCTTAGCGGGGTTCACAGATACGCAGTATTTT.

V gene TRBV7-3 combines with J gene TRBJ1-5; D uncertain. V dropped 0 bases and J dropped 4 bases, with 7 bases sitting between them. Germline CDR1 is SGHTA and CDR2 is FQGTGA. The CDR3 sequence is 14 residues long. CDR3 in amino acids: CASSLTGRNQPQHF. For the CDR3, the DNA is TGTGCCAGCAGCTTAACAGGGAGGAATCAGCCCCAGCATTTT.

The rearrangement links TRBV5-1 to TRBJ2-4; 9 bases are shared with TRBD1. The CDR3 is 17 residues long. J was trimmed by 3 bases and V by 7 bases; bases with no gene match: 14. Germline V gene data show CDR1 as SGHRS and CDR2 as YFSETQ. The CDR3 DNA reads as TGCGCCAGCCTGAACTCCGGGACAGGGTATGTCAAAAACATTCAGTACTTC. Amino acid sequence: CASLNSGTGYVKNIQYF.

The rearrangement uses TRBV27 and TRBJ2-1, with D perhaps TRBD2 (6 bases). V lost 2 bases to trimming and J lost 9 bases, with 17 bases between them. CDR3 length: 15 residues. Germline V gene sequence: CDR1 MNHEY, CDR2 SMNVEV (reference sequence). The CDR3 sequence is CASSLRSGTFGEQFF. CDR3 nucleotides: TGTGCCAGCAGTTTACGTAGCGGAACCTTTGGTGAGCAGTTCTTC.

This clone is a singleton in its sample. This chain links TRBV6-2 or TRBV6-3 with TRBJ2-3; TRBD2 matches 16 bases. The CDR3 runs 13 residues. From germline, CDR1 is MNHEY and CDR2 SVGEGT. V lost 6 bases to trimming and J lost 14 bases; unmatched junction nucleotides: 5. CDR3 sequence: CASSPGTSGGGYF. CDR3 nucleotide sequence: TGTGCCAGCAGCCCCGGGACTAGCGGGGGGGGGTATTTT.

The rearrangement uses TRBV19 and TRBJ2-3; D gene uncertain. Deletions cut 5 bases from V and 1 base from J, with 16 bases between. The CDR3 contains 16 residues. Per the germline V gene, CDR1 is LNHDA and CDR2 is SQIVND (reference sequence). The CDR3 nucleotides are TGTGCCAGTAGTTTCGCCCTGGCGGCTGGCACAGATACGCAGTATTTT. Translating it yields CASSFALAAGTDTQYF. Full variable domain (outside the CDR3, taken from reference TRBV19 and TRBJ2-3): DGGITQSPKYLFRKEGQNVTLSCEQNLNHDAMYWYRQDPGQGLRLIYYSQIVNDFQKGDIAEGYSVSREKKESFPLTVTSAQKNPTAFYLCASSFALAAGTDTQYFGPGTRLTVL.

As for this clone: This sample includes further DNA sequences coding for the same CDR3. J is TRBJ2-5 and V is TRBV2, with D tentatively TRBD2 (6 bases). This CDR3 spans 13 amino acids. The germline gives CDR1 SNHLY, CDR2 FYNNEI. V shed 6 bases and J shed 2 bases, with 10 bases lying between them. In DNA, the CDR3 is TGTGCCAGCAGCAGGGACTCACAAGAGACCCAGTACTTC. Protein product: CASSRDSQETQYF.